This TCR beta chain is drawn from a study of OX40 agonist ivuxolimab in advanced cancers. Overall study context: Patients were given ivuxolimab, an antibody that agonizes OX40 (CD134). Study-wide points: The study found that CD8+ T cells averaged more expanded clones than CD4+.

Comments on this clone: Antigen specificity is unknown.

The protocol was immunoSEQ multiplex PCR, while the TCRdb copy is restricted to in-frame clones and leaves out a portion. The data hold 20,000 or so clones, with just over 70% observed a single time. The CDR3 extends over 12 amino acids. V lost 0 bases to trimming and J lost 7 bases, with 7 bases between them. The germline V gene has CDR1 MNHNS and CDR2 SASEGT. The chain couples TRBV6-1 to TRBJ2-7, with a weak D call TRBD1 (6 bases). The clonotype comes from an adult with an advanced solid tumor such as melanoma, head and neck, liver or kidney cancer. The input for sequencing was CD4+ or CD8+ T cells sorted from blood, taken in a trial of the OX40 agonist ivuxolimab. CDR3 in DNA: TGTGCCAGCAGTGAAGCAAGGGGGGAGCAGTACTTC. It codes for CASSEARGEQYF.